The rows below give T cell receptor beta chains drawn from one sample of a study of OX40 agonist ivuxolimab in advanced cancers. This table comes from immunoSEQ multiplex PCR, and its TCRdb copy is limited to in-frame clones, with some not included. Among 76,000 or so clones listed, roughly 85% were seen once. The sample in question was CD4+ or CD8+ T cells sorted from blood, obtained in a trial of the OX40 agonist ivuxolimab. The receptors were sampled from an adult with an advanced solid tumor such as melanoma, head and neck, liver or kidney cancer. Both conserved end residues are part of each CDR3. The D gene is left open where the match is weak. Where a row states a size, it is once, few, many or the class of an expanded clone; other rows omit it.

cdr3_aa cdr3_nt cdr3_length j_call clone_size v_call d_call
CASSIGVQGAGYTF TGTGCCAGTAGTATAGGGGTACAGGGCGCTGGCTACACCTTC 14 TRBJ1-2 once TRBV19 .
CASRTGTRSYNEQFF TGTGCCAGCAGGACCGGGACTAGGTCCTACAATGAGCAGTTCTTC 15 TRBJ2-1 . TRBV2 TRBD2
CASSPPGTSGYNEQFF TGTGCCAGCAGCCCGCCCGGGACTAGCGGATACAATGAGCAGTTCTTC 16 TRBJ2-1 . TRBV5-5 TRBD2
CSAADRYEQYF TGCAGTGCCGCCGACAGATACGAGCAGTACTTC 11 TRBJ2-7 . TRBV20-1 .
CASSLKGPGTEEGDTQYF TGTGCCAGCAGCTTAAAAGGCCCAGGGACCGAAGAGGGAGATACGCAGTATTTT 18 TRBJ2-3 . TRBV11-3 .
CASSFLNEQFF TGTGCCAGCAGTTTCCTCAATGAGCAGTTCTTC 11 TRBJ2-1 once TRBV6-6 .
CASSPGTGNREQYF TGTGCCAGCTCACCTGGGACAGGGAACCGCGAGCAGTACTTC 14 TRBJ2-7 . TRBV18 TRBD1
CASRPQGQQETQYF TGTGCCAGCAGGCCTCAGGGCCAGCAAGAGACCCAGTACTTC 14 TRBJ2-5 . TRBV7-2 .
CASSESERMNTGELFF TGCGCCAGCAGTGAGTCGGAGAGGATGAACACCGGGGAGCTGTTTTTT 16 TRBJ2-2 . TRBV10-2 .
CASSWKGLYGYTF TGTGCCAGCAGCTGGAAGGGACTCTATGGCTACACCTTC 13 TRBJ1-2 . TRBV7-3 .
CASSIVTGRRNQPQHF TGTGCCAGTAGTATCGTGACAGGGCGACGCAATCAGCCCCAGCATTTT 16 TRBJ1-5 few TRBV19 TRBD1
CASSDERGNNSPLHF TGTGCCAGCAGTGACGAGCGGGGAAATAATTCACCCCTCCACTTT 15 TRBJ1-6 . TRBV6-1 .
CAISEGRGQRNTEAFF TGTGCCATCAGTGAGGGTAGGGGGCAACGGAACACTGAAGCTTTCTTT 16 TRBJ1-1 . TRBV10-3 TRBD1
CATSRDRDTPYEQYF TGTGCCACCAGCAGGGACCGGGACACACCCTACGAGCAGTACTTC 15 TRBJ2-7 once TRBV15 .
CASSYSTMNTEAFF TGTGCCAGCAGTTACAGTACTATGAACACTGAAGCTTTCTTT 14 TRBJ1-1 . TRBV6-6 .
CASGLDEKLFF TGTGCTAGTGGTTTGGATGAAAAACTGTTTTTT 11 TRBJ1-4 . TRBV12-5 .